This TCR beta chain was obtained from a study of metastatic and nonmetastatic thyroid tumors. Study summary: Repertoires from blood and tumor or nodule tissue of malignant and benign thyroid patients were compared.

General study points: Malignant tumors reportedly showed significantly higher TCR beta diversity than benign nodules in both blood and tumor.

Authors' processing steps: A classifier for distant metastasis in papillary thyroid cancer was constructed using CDR3 differences observed across clinicopathological groups. TCRdb reanalyzed the PCR reads via MiXCR. What appears here as the V and J calls and clone size reflects TCRdb's work, not the paper's. The table shows 72,000 or so clones, with roughly a sixth occurring only once. Thyroid surgery took place with no prior treatment in any patient. With regard to this clone: Its antigen is undetermined.

This sequence was found in a female donor with papillary thyroid cancer or a benign thyroid nodule (not recorded which). Some clones in this sample may be carry-over from other donors' samples. Input material: blood.

This CDR3 reads CSAFGTQESYEQYF. CDR3 sequence (DNA): TGCAGTGCCTTTGGGACGCAAGAGTCCTACGAGCAGTACTTC. The chain uses TRBV20-1 and TRBJ2-7; the D call may be TRBD1 or TRBD2 (5 bases each). Germline CDR1 DFQATT, CDR2 SNEGSKA (reference sequence). This CDR3 comprises 14 residues. The V end was cut by 6 bases, the J end by 1 base, with 16 bases between.